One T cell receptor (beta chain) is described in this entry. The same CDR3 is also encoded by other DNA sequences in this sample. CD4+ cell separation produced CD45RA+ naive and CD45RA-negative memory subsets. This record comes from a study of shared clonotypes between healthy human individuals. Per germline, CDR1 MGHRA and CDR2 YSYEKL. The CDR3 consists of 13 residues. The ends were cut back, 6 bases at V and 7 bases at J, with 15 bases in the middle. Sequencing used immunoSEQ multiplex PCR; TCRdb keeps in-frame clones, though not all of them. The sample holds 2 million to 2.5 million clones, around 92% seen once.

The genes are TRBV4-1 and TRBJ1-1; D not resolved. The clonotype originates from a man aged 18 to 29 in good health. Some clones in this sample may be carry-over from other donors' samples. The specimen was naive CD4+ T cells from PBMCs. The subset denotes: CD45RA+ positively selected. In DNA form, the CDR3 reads TGCGCCAGCAGTCAGGCGAGGACCCTTGAAGCTTTCTTT. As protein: CASSQARTLEAFF.